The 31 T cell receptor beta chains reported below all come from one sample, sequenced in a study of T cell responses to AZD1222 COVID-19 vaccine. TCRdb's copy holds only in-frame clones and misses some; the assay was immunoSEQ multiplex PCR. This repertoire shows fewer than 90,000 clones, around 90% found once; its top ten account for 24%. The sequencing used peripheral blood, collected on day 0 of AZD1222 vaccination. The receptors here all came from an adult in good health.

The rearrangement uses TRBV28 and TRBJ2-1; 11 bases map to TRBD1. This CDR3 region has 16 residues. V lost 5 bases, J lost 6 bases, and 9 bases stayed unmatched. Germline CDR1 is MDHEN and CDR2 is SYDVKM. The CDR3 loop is CASSILRDRGSNEQFF. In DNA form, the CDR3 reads TGTGCCAGCAGTATCCTCCGGGACAGGGGGTCCAATGAGCAGTTCTTC.

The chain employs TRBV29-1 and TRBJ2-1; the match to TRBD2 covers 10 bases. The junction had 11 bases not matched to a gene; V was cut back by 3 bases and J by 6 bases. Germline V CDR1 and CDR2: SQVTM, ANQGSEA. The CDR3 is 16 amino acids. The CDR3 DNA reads TGCAGCGTTGAGCTCCCTAGCGGGAGAAGGGCCAATGAGCAGTTCTTC. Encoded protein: CSVELPSGRRANEQFF.

CDR3 sequence: CASSPASSSYNEQFF. CDR3 coding DNA: TGTGCCAGCAGCCCCGCTAGCAGTTCCTACAATGAGCAGTTCTTC. The chain joins TRBV7-9 to TRBJ2-1; D possibly corresponds to TRBD2 (5 bases). Per germline, CDR1 SEHNR and CDR2 FQNEAQ (reference sequence). This CDR3 is built from 15 residues. Trimming took 5 bases from V and 1 from J, leaving 12 bases between them.

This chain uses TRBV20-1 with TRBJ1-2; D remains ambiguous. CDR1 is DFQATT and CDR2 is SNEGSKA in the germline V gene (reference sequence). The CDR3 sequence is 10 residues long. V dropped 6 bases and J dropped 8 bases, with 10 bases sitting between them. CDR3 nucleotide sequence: TGCAGTGCCCGGAAAGAGGGCTACACCTTC. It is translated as CSARKEGYTF.

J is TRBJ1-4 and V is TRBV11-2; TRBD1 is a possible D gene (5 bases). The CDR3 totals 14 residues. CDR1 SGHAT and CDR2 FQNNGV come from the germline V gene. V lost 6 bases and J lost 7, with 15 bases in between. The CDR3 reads CASRTGTWAEKLFF. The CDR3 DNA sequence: TGTGCCAGCAGAACCGGGACTTGGGCTGAAAAACTGTTTTTT.

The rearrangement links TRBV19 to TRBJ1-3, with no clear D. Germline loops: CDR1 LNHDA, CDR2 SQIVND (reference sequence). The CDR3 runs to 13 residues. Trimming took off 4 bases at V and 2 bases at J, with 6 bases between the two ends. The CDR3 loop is CASSSGTGNTIYF. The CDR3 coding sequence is TGTGCCAGTAGTAGCGGGACTGGAAACACCATATATTTT. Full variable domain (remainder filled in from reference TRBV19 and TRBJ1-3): DGGITQSPKYLFRKEGQNVTLSCEQNLNHDAMYWYRQDPGQGLRLIYYSQIVNDFQKGDIAEGYSVSREKKESFPLTVTSAQKNPTAFYLCASSSGTGNTIYFGEGSWLTVV.

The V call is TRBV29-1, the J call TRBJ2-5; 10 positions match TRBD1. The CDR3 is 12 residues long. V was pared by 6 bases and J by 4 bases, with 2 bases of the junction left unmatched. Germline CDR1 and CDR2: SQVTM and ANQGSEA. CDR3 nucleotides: TGCAGCGTAGACAGGGGGCGAGAGACCCAGTACTTC. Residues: CSVDRGRETQYF.

The CDR3, as DNA: TGTGCCAGCAGCTTGGAACGGGGGATTAATGAAAAACTGTTTTTT. Translated: CASSLERGINEKLFF. The rearrangement uses TRBV5-4 and TRBJ1-4, with a tentative D call TRBD1 (5 bases). The CDR3 covers 15 residues. Trimming shortened V by 0 bases and J by 4 bases, and 10 bases separated the two germline ends. Per the germline V gene, CDR1 is SGHNT and CDR2 is YYREEE (reference sequence).

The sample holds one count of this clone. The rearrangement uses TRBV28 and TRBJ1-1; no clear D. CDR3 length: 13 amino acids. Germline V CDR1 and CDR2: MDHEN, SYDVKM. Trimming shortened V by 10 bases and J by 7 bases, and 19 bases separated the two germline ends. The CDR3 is CAILREGFLEAFF. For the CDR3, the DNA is TGTGCCATCCTACGAGAAGGTTTTCTTGAAGCTTTCTTT.

CDR3 sequence (DNA): TGTGCCAGCTCACCAGGGCAGGGGATTTATCAGCCCCAGCATTTT. As protein: CASSPGQGIYQPQHF. J is TRBJ1-5 and V is TRBV18, with a tentative D call TRBD1 (6 bases). The CDR3 has 15 residues. The germline gives CDR1 KGHSH, CDR2 LQKENI. With 2 bases removed from V and 5 bases from J, the gap between germline ends came to 13 bases.

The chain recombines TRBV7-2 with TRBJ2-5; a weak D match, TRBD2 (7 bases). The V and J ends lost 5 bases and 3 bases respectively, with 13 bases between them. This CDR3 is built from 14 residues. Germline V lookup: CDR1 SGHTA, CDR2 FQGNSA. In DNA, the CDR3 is TGTGCCAGCAGCCGGACTAGGGGGAAAGAGACCCAGTACTTC. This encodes CASSRTRGKETQYF.

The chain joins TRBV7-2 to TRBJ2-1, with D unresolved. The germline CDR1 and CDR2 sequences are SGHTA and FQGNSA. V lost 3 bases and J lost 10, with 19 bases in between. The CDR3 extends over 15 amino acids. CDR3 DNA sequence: TGTGCCAGCAGCTTCGATGTTTCCCCCACCGGGGAGCAGTTCTTC. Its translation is CASSFDVSPTGEQFF.

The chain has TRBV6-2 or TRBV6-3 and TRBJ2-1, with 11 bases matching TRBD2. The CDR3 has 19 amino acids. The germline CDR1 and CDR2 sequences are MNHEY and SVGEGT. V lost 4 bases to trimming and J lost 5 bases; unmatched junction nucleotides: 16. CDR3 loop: CASSSKQGYRLAGNNEQFF. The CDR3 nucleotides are TGTGCCAGCAGTTCCAAACAGGGTTATCGACTAGCGGGGAACAATGAGCAGTTCTTC.

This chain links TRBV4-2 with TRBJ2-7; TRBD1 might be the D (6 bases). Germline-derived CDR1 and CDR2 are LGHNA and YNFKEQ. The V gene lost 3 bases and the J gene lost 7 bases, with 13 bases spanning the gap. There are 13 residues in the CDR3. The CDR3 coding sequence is TGTGCCAGCAGCCAGGACGCCGGGACAGAGCAGTACTTC. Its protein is CASSQDAGTEQYF.

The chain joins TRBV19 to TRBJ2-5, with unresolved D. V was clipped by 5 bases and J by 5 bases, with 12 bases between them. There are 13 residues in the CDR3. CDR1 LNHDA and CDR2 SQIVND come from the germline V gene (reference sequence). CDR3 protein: CASSQAGRETQYF. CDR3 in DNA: TGTGCCAGTAGTCAAGCAGGAAGGGAGACCCAGTACTTC.

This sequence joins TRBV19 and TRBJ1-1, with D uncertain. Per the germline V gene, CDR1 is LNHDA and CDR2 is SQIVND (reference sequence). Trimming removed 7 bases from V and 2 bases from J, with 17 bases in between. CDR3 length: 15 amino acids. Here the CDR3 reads CASTLGGFGNTEAFF. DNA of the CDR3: TGTGCCAGTACGCTGGGAGGTTTTGGAAACACTGAAGCTTTCTTT. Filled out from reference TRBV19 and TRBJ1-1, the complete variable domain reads DGGITQSPKYLFRKEGQNVTLSCEQNLNHDAMYWYRQDPGQGLRLIYYSQIVNDFQKGDIAEGYSVSREKKESFPLTVTSAQKNPTAFYLCASTLGGFGNTEAFFGQGTRLTVV.

This CDR3 is CAISEEVGDGYTF. DNA of the CDR3: TGTGCCATCAGTGAGGAGGTTGGCGATGGCTACACCTTC. The gene calls are TRBV10-3 and TRBJ1-2; D remains unclear. Germline-derived CDR1 and CDR2 are ENHRY and SYGVKD. CDR3 length: 13 amino acids. V was pared by 2 bases and J by 6 bases, with 10 bases between.

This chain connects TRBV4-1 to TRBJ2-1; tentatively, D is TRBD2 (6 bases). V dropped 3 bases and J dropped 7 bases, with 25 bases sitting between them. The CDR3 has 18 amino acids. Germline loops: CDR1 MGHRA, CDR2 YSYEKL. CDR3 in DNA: TGCGCCAGCAGCCACGGCCGCTCTTCGGGAGTCTCGGGGAATGAGCAGTTCTTC. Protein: CASSHGRSSGVSGNEQFF.

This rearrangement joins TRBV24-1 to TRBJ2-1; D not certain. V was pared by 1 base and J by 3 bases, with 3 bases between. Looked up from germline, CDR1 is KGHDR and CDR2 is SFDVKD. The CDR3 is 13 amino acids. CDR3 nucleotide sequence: TGTGCCACCAGTGATTTCCTCTACAATGAGCAGTTCTTC. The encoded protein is CATSDFLYNEQFF.

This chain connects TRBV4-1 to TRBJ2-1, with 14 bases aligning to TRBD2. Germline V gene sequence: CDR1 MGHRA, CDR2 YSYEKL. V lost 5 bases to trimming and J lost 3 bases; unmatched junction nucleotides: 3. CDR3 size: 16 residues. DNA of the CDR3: TGCGCCAGCAGCAGACTAGCGGGAGGGTACTACAATGAGCAGTTCTTC. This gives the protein CASSRLAGGYYNEQFF.

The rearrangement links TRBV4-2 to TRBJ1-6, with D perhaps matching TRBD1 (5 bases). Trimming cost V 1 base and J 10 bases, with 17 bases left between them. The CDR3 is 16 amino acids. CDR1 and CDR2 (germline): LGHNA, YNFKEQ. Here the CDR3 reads CASSQATGQNSSPLHF. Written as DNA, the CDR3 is TGTGCCAGCAGCCAAGCTACGGGGCAGAATAGCTCACCCCTCCACTTT.

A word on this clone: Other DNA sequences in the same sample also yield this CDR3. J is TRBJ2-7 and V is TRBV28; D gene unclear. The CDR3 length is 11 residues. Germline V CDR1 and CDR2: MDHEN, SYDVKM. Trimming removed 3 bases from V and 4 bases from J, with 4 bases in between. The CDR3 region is CASSLRYEQYF. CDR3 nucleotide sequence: TGTGCCAGCAGTTTGCGGTACGAGCAGTACTTC.

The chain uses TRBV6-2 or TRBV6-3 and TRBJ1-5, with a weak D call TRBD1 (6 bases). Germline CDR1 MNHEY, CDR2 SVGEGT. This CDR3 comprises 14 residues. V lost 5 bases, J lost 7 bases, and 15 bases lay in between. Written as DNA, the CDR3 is TGTGCCAGCAGTCGATCCTCAGGGGTACAGCCCCAGCATTTT. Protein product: CASSRSSGVQPQHF.

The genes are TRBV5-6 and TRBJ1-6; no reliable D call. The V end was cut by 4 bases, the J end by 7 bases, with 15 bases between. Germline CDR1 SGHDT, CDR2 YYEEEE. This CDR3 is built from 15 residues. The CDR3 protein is CASSRRTEANSPLHF. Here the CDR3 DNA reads TGTGCCAGCAGCAGGAGGACTGAAGCAAATTCACCCCTCCACTTT. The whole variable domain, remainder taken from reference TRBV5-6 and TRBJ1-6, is DAGVTQSPTHLIKTRGQQVTLRCSPKSGHDTVSWYQQALGQGPQFIFQYYEEEERQRGNFPDRFSGHQFPNYSSELNVNALLLGDSALYLCASSRRTEANSPLHFGNGTRLTVT.

The CDR3 here is CASSPQGLAGETSYEQYF. The CDR3 bases are TGCGCCAGCAGCCCACAAGGACTAGCGGGAGAGACGTCCTACGAGCAGTACTTC. The chain carries TRBV4-3 and TRBJ2-7; 13 nucleotides agree with TRBD2. The CDR3 has 18 residues. Germline V lookup: CDR1 LGHNA, CDR2 YSLEER. V shed 4 bases, J shed 1 base, and the junction held 10 bases outside the gene matches.

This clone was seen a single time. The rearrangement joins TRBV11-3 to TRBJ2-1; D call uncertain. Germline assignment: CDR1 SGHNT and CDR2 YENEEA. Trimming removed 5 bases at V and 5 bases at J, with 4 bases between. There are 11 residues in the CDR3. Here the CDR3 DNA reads TGTGCCAGCAGCCTGGACAATGAGCAGTTCTTC. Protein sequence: CASSLDNEQFF.

The CDR3 loop is CAWSRDRETDTQYF. CDR3 in DNA: TGTGCCTGGAGCCGGGACAGGGAGACAGATACGCAGTATTTT. V usage is TRBV30 and J usage is TRBJ2-3; 9 nucleotides align to TRBD1. After removal of 3 bases from V and 3 bases from J, the junction contained 4 bases not matched to a gene. This CDR3 region has 14 residues. Germline loops: CDR1 GTSNPN, CDR2 SVGIG (reference sequence).

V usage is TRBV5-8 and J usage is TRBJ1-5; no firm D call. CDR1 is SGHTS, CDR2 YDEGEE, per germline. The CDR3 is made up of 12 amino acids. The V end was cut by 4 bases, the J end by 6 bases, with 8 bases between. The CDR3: CASSRQAQPQHF. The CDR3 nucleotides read TGTGCCAGCAGCCGACAAGCTCAGCCCCAGCATTTT.

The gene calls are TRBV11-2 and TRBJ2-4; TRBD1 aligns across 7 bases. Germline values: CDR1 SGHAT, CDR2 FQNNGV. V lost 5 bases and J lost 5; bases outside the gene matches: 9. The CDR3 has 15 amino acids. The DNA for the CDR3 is TGTGCCAGCAGCATAAACCGGGACAGTCAAAACATTCAGTACTTC. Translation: CASSINRDSQNIQYF.

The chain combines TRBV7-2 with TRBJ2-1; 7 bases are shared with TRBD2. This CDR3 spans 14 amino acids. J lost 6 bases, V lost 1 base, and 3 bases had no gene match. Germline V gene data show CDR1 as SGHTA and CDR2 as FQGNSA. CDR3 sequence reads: CASSLVRTSNEQFF. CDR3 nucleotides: TGTGCCAGCAGCTTAGTAAGGACTAGCAATGAGCAGTTCTTC.

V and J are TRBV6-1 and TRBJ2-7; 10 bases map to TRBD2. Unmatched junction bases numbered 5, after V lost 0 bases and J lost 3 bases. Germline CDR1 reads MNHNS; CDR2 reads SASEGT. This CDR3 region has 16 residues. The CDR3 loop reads CASSEAMASGSYEQYF. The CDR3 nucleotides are TGTGCCAGCAGTGAAGCTATGGCTAGCGGGAGCTACGAGCAGTACTTC.